What follows are 15 T cell receptor beta chains derived from one specimen sequenced in a study of blood T cell repertoires in COVID-19. Sequencing used immunoSEQ multiplex PCR; TCRdb keeps in-frame clones, though not all of them. The data hold about 260,000 clones, with around 90% observed a single time. Sequencing was done on a sample of peripheral blood. These receptors were taken from a man aged 55 to 70 who had recovered from COVID-19.

The rearrangement uses TRBV19 and TRBJ2-4; TRBD1 aligns across 7 bases. The CDR3 covers 15 residues. V trimming: 4 bases; J trimming: 2 bases; junction bases outside the gene matches: 5. Germline assignment: CDR1 LNHDA and CDR2 SQIVND (reference sequence). CDR3 coding DNA: TGTGCCAGTAGTACCCAGACAGGGACCAAAAACATTCAGTACTTC. This sequence encodes CASSTQTGTKNIQYF.

The chain recombines TRBV7-2 with TRBJ2-5, with TRBD2 identical over 11 bases. Germline assignment: CDR1 SGHTA and CDR2 FQGNSA. CDR3 length: 17 amino acids. The V gene end was trimmed by 1 base and the J gene end by 4 bases; junction bases not matched to a gene: 8. The CDR3 protein is CASSLGSGGARRETQYF. The CDR3, as DNA: TGTGCCAGCAGCTTAGGTAGCGGGGGGGCCCGCAGAGAGACCCAGTACTTC. Full variable domain (remainder filled in from reference TRBV7-2 and TRBJ2-5): GAGVSQSPSNKVTEKGKDVELRCDPISGHTALYWYRQSLGQGLEFLIYFQGNSAPDKSGLPSDRFSAERTGGSVSTLTIQRTQQEDSAVYLCASSLGSGGARRETQYFGPGTRLLVL.

The V call is TRBV7-2, the J call TRBJ2-3; 8 positions agree with TRBD2. The length of the CDR3 is 16 residues. Germline V gene data show CDR1 as SGHTA and CDR2 as FQGNSA. J gave up 3 bases and V 3 bases, and 8 bases lay outside the gene matches. The CDR3 DNA reads TGTGCCAGCAGCTTGACCGGGACTAGTCGAACAGATACGCAGTATTTT. Translating gives CASSLTGTSRTDTQYF.

This chain uses TRBV27 with TRBJ1-2, with 9 bases fitting TRBD1. The J segment lost 8 bases and the V segment lost 5 bases, leaving 6 bases of the junction unmatched. CDR1 is MNHEY, CDR2 SMNVEV, per germline (reference sequence). The CDR3 has 13 residues. The CDR3 loop is CASSPGTGFGYTF. CDR3 coding DNA: TGTGCCAGCAGTCCCGGGACAGGGTTCGGCTACACCTTC.

The V call is TRBV6-5, the J call TRBJ2-7; D is perhaps TRBD2 (5 bases). CDR1 and CDR2 (germline): MNHEY, SVGAGI. V was clipped by 6 bases and J by 3 bases, with 18 bases between them. This CDR3 contains 15 residues. The CDR3, as DNA: TGTGCCAGCAGCCCACACGGGATTCCCGACTACGAGCAGTACTTC. It is translated as CASSPHGIPDYEQYF.

This rearrangement joins TRBV7-6 to TRBJ2-7; the D gene is possibly TRBD1 (6 bases). This CDR3 has 15 amino acids. Deletions cut 1 base from V and 3 bases from J, with 13 bases between. Germline V gene data show CDR1 as SGHVS and CDR2 as FNYEAQ. The CDR3 is CASSLGHGQIYEQYF. The CDR3 DNA reads TGTGCCAGCAGCTTAGGACATGGACAGATCTACGAGCAGTACTTC.

The chain uses TRBV5-4 and TRBJ1-1, with 9 bases lining up with TRBD1. The V segment lost 6 bases and the J segment 0 bases; nucleotides outside the gene matches: 6. The CDR3 is 15 amino acids. Looked up from germline, CDR1 is SGHNT and CDR2 is YYREEE (reference sequence). CDR3: CASTRQGVLNTEAFF. CDR3 sequence (DNA): TGTGCCAGCACCCGACAGGGGGTTCTGAACACTGAAGCTTTCTTT.

V and J are TRBV12-3 or TRBV12-4 and TRBJ1-1; possibly TRBD1 for D (5 bases). V dropped 3 bases and J dropped 10 bases, with 15 bases sitting between them. CDR3 length: 13 residues. In DNA form, the CDR3 reads TGTGCCAGCAGTTTGGTCGGGGGGAAGGGAGCTTTCTTT. Translation: CASSLVGGKGAFF.

This clone was picked up one time. The J gene is TRBJ2-7, the V gene TRBV7-9; 7 nucleotides match TRBD1. Trimming at V came to 2 bases and at J to 1 base, leaving 5 bases not matched to a gene. The CDR3 runs to 15 residues. Germline lookup yields CDR1 SEHNR and CDR2 FQNEAQ (reference sequence). The CDR3 loop is CASSLTGTDSYEQYF. CDR3 coding DNA: TGTGCCAGCAGCTTAACTGGGACAGATTCCTACGAGCAGTACTTC. Full variable domain (rest looked up from reference TRBV7-9 and TRBJ2-7): DTGVSQNPRHKITKRGQNVTFRCDPISEHNRLYWYRQTLGQGPEFLTYFQNEAQLEKSRLLSDRFSAERPKGSFSTLEIQRTEQGDSAMYLCASSLTGTDSYEQYFGPGTRLTVT.

This chain's CDR3 is CASSPRGQGNEKLFF. In DNA, the CDR3 is TGTGCCAGCAGCCCTAGAGGACAGGGTAATGAAAAACTGTTTTTT. The chain has TRBV3-1 (or the pseudogene TRBV3-2) and TRBJ1-4, with 8 positions matching TRBD1. Germline values: CDR1 LGHDT, CDR2 YNNKEL (reference sequence). V lost 4 bases, J lost 4 bases, and 5 bases stayed unmatched. This CDR3 region has 15 residues.

The rearrangement links TRBV2 to TRBJ2-1; TRBD1 might be the D (5 bases). The ends were cut back, 1 base at V and 4 bases at J, with 11 bases in the middle. Germline-derived CDR1 and CDR2 are SNHLY and FYNNEI. CDR3 length: 15 residues. In nucleotides, the CDR3 is TGTGCCAGCAGTGAAGAGGGGCGGATTTACAATGAGCAGTTCTTC. This sequence encodes CASSEEGRIYNEQFF.

The rearrangement uses TRBV18 and TRBJ2-3, with 7 bases lining up with TRBD1. There are 14 residues in the CDR3. The J segment lost 0 bases and the V segment lost 8 bases, leaving 5 bases of the junction unmatched. Germline CDR1 KGHSH, CDR2 LQKENI. The chain's CDR3 is CASVVQGSTDTQYF. The CDR3 region has the DNA TGTGCCAGCGTGGTACAGGGGAGCACAGATACGCAGTATTTT.

This clone showed up just once. V is TRBV11-1 and J is TRBJ2-7; D may be TRBD1 (5 bases). V lost 6 bases to trimming and J lost 3 bases, with 18 bases between them. The CDR3 loop spans 15 amino acids. Germline values: CDR1 SGHAT, CDR2 FQDESV (reference sequence). This CDR3 is CASRGAEREYYEQYF. The CDR3 nucleotides are TGTGCCAGCAGAGGGGCAGAAAGAGAGTACTACGAGCAGTACTTC.

This clone has a handful of counts. The CDR3 reads CASSYAGQIPYGYTF. Written as DNA, the CDR3 is TGTGCCAGCAGTTACGCAGGACAGATTCCTTATGGCTACACCTTC. The V call is TRBV6-5, the J call TRBJ1-2, with D possibly being TRBD1 (6 bases). This CDR3 contains 15 residues. The ends were cut back, 2 bases at V and 5 bases at J, with 15 bases in the middle. Germline CDR1 reads MNHEY; CDR2 reads SVGAGI.

The chain links TRBV3-1 (or the pseudogene TRBV3-2) to TRBJ2-5; D is perhaps TRBD1 (6 bases). From germline, CDR1 is LGHDT and CDR2 YNNKEL (reference sequence). Deletions cut 5 bases from V and 1 base from J, with 14 bases between. This CDR3 contains 15 residues. In DNA form, the CDR3 reads TGTGCCAGCAGCTTCCCCGGGACATCCCAAGAGACCCAGTACTTC. The encoded protein is CASSFPGTSQETQYF.